These 10 T cell receptor beta chains came from one sample sequenced in a study of cytomegalovirus exposure and HLA in healthy donors. The method was immunoSEQ multiplex PCR; TCRdb's version includes in-frame clones alone and lacks a portion of them. The sample carries some 250,000 clones, nearly 90% recorded once. The material sequenced was PBMCs. Receptor source: a woman between 18 and 29 years old in good health and CMV-seronegative.

V usage is TRBV5-5 and J usage is TRBJ2-1; 7 bases map to TRBD1. The CDR3 totals 14 residues. The junction had 3 bases not matched to a gene; V was cut back by 4 bases and J by 2 bases. The germline V gene has CDR1 SGHKS and CDR2 YYEKEE (reference sequence). Here the CDR3 DNA reads TGTGCCAGCAGCCCTGGGACAGCCTACAATGAGCAGTTCTTC. Its protein is CASSPGTAYNEQFF.

The chain has TRBV27 and TRBJ2-1, with a possible D match to TRBD2 (5 bases). Germline V lookup: CDR1 MNHEY, CDR2 SMNVEV (reference sequence). CDR3 length: 15 residues. Trimming shortened V by 3 bases and J by 0 bases, and 9 bases separated the two germline ends. CDR3 loop: CASSFGLSSYNEQFF. The CDR3 DNA reads as TGTGCCAGCAGTTTTGGACTGAGCTCCTACAATGAGCAGTTCTTC.

The rearrangement links TRBV5-1 to TRBJ2-3; 9 bases agree with TRBD1. The CDR3 loop spans 16 amino acids. Looked up from germline, CDR1 is SGHRS and CDR2 is YFSETQ. V dropped 4 bases and J dropped 3; count of bases not matched to a gene: 9. Here the CDR3 reads CASSPWTGEETDTQYF. DNA for the CDR3: TGCGCCAGCAGCCCATGGACAGGGGAGGAGACAGATACGCAGTATTTT.

V usage is TRBV28 and J usage is TRBJ1-5; 7 bases agree with TRBD1. The CDR3 loop spans 16 amino acids. Germline loops: CDR1 MDHEN, CDR2 SYDVKM. With 6 bases clipped from V and 1 base from J, the junction kept 9 bases outside the gene matches. CDR3 in amino acids: CASRPDRDESNQPQHF. CDR3 DNA: TGTGCCAGCAGACCAGACAGGGACGAAAGCAATCAGCCCCAGCATTTT.

The CDR3, as DNA: TGCGCCAGCAGCTTGGTGAGGGACTATGGCTACACCTTC. It specifies CASSLVRDYGYTF. The genes are TRBV5-1 and TRBJ1-2; D is uncertain. Trimming pared 0 bases from V and 3 bases from J, leaving 6 bases between. The CDR3 extends over 13 amino acids. In germline, CDR1 is SGHRS, CDR2 YFSETQ.

This chain's CDR3 is CASSERQGADTQYF. In DNA form, the CDR3 reads TGTGCCAGCAGCGAGAGACAGGGGGCAGATACGCAGTATTTT. The rearrangement links TRBV11-2 to TRBJ2-3; the match to TRBD1 covers 9 bases. This CDR3 has 14 amino acids. Germline CDR1 and CDR2: SGHAT and FQNNGV. V dropped 5 bases and J dropped 4; count of bases not matched to a gene: 4.

This clone was seen a single time. The DNA for the CDR3 is TGTGCCAGCAGCTTAGAGGCAGGGGAGGAGCAGTACTTC. It yields the protein CASSLEAGEEQYF. The chain recombines TRBV7-9 with TRBJ2-7; tentative D call: TRBD1 (6 bases). Germline V gene sequence: CDR1 SEHNR, CDR2 FQNEAQ (reference sequence). CDR3 length equals 13 residues. The germline V and J ends were trimmed by 1 base and 7 bases, with 11 bases remaining between them.

Comments on this clone: This same CDR3 is encoded by further DNA sequences in the sample. This CDR3 reads CASSLERTTNTGELFF. CDR3 nucleotide sequence: TGCGCCAGCAGCTTGGAAAGGACTACAAACACCGGGGAGCTGTTTTTT. The V gene is TRBV5-1, the J gene TRBJ2-2, with D perhaps matching TRBD2 (6 bases). V shed 0 bases and J shed 2 bases, with 11 bases lying between them. CDR3 length: 16 amino acids. Germline CDR1 SGHRS, CDR2 YFSETQ.

The chain recombines TRBV5-6 with TRBJ2-7, with D perhaps TRBD1 (6 bases). Germline V lookup: CDR1 SGHDT, CDR2 YYEEEE. V lost 0 bases and J 3 bases, leaving 7 bases between the germline ends. This CDR3 contains 13 residues. This CDR3 reads CASSLEQGYEQYV. As DNA, the CDR3 is TGTGCCAGCAGCTTGGAACAGGGCTACGAGCAGTACGTC.

The rearrangement joins TRBV5-6 to TRBJ1-1; D is ambiguous. Germline V gives CDR1 SGHDT, CDR2 YYEEEE. Trimming took 2 bases from V and 5 from J, leaving 7 bases between them. The CDR3 is 12 residues long. The CDR3 sequence: CASSFPQTEAFF. DNA for the CDR3: TGTGCCAGCAGCTTCCCCCAGACTGAAGCTTTCTTT.